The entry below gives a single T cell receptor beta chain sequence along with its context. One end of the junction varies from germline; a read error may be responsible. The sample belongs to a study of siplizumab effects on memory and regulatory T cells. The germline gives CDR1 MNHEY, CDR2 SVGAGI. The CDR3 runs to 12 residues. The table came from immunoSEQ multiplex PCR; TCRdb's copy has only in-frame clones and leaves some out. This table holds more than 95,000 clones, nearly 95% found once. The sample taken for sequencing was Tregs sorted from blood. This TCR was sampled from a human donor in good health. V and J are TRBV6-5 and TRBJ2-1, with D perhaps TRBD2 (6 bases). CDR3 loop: CASSYRGGTFIF. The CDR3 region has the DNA TGTGCCAGCAGTTACAGGGGAGGAACCTTTATCTTC.